This is a list of T cell receptor beta chains from one sample in a study of cytomegalovirus exposure and HLA in healthy donors. Only in-frame clones appear in the TCRdb table, and some are missing; sequencing was by immunoSEQ multiplex PCR. The sample holds some 110,000 clones, approximately 80% seen once. Sequencing was done on a sample of PBMCs. The receptor source for this set is a woman under 40 in good health and CMV-seronegative. CDR3s include the opening cysteine and the closing phenylalanine or tryptophan. D genes are given only for firm matches. A clone size is listed for some rows: how often the clone was seen (once, few, many), or a class if it is expanded.

v_call	d_call	j_call	cdr3_length	clone_size	cdr3_aa	cdr3_nt
TRBV10-3	TRBD1	TRBJ2-5	14	.	CAISGTGSGETQYF	TGTGCCATCAGTGGGACAGGGAGTGGAGAGACCCAGTACTTC
TRBV11-2	TRBD1	TRBJ1-2	14	.	CASSLNRGTYGYTF	TGTGCCAGCAGCTTGAACAGGGGGACCTATGGCTACACCTTC
TRBV6-1	.	TRBJ1-5	12	.	CASSDFNQPQHF	TGTGCCAGCAGTGACTTCAATCAGCCCCAGCATTTT
TRBV5-1	.	TRBJ1-1	16	.	CASSLAVRKGGTEAFF	TGCGCCAGCAGCTTGGCCGTTAGAAAAGGGGGCACTGAAGCTTTCTTT
TRBV7-8	.	TRBJ2-1	16	once	CASSLLSGSSYNEQFF	TGTGCCAGCAGCTTACTCTCGGGGAGCTCCTACAATGAGCAGTTCTTC
TRBV21-1	.	TRBJ2-6	15	.	CASSKGGTGANVLTF	TGTGCCAGCAGCAAAGGAGGGACTGGGGCCAACGTCCTGACTTTC
TRBV2	TRBD1	TRBJ1-2	14	.	CASNVQGENYGYTF	TGTGCCAGCAACGTTCAGGGGGAAAACTATGGCTACACCTTC
TRBV30	TRBD1	TRBJ1-2	14	.	CAWRNQGVPDGYTF	TGTGCCTGGAGAAACCAGGGGGTACCGGATGGCTACACCTTC
TRBV10-2	TRBD2	TRBJ2-1	15	.	CASKISTSSYNEQFF	TGCGCCAGCAAGATATCGACTAGCTCTTACAATGAGCAGTTCTTC
TRBV7-9	TRBD1	TRBJ1-1	12	.	CASSQQGYEAFF	TGTGCCAGCAGCCAACAGGGGTACGAAGCTTTCTTT
TRBV5-5	.	TRBJ1-3	17	.	CASSSITAGDSGNTIYF	TGTGCCAGCAGCTCCATAACCGCAGGGGACTCTGGAAACACCATATATTTT
TRBV7-9	.	TRBJ1-1	14	.	CASSLSRGDTEAFF	TGTGCCAGCAGCTTATCCAGGGGAGACACTGAAGCTTTCTTT
TRBV5-1	.	TRBJ2-3	18	.	CASSLVTTSSISTDTQYF	TGCGCCAGCAGCTTGGTTACAACCTCCTCCATCAGCACAGATACGCAGTATTTT
TRBV4-2	.	TRBJ1-1	17	.	CASSQDGRRGLVTEAFF	TGTGCCAGCAGCCAAGATGGGCGGCGGGGGCTGGTAACTGAAGCTTTCTTT
TRBV7-6	.	TRBJ2-7	15	.	CASSLGGDGSYEQYF	TGTGCCAGCAGCTTAGGGGGGGACGGATCCTACGAGCAGTACTTC
TRBV27	TRBD1	TRBJ2-7	16	.	CASSTHFRDRDYEQYF	TGTGCCAGCAGTACTCACTTCCGGGACAGGGACTACGAGCAGTACTTC
TRBV29-1	.	TRBJ2-2	13	.	CSALTGYTGELFF	TGCAGCGCCTTGACAGGCTACACCGGGGAGCTGTTTTTT
TRBV13	TRBD1	TRBJ2-1	14	.	CASSLERGRNEQFF	TGTGCCAGCAGCTTAGAGAGGGGGCGGAATGAGCAGTTCTTC
TRBV7-2	.	TRBJ1-5	12	.	CASSFRDQPQHF	TGTGCCAGCAGCTTCAGGGATCAGCCCCAGCATTTT
TRBV4-3	.	TRBJ1-1	18	.	CASSQDIWTEKMNTEAFF	TGCGCCAGCAGCCAAGATATTTGGACAGAAAAGATGAACACTGAAGCTTTCTTT
TRBV6-1	TRBD1	TRBJ1-5	16	.	CASSGIGTASNQPQHF	TGTGCCAGCAGTGGCATCGGGACAGCATCCAATCAGCCCCAGCATTTT
TRBV27	TRBD1	TRBJ1-2	15	.	CASSLKIQGASGYTF	TGTGCCAGCAGTTTAAAAATACAGGGGGCTTCTGGCTACACCTTC
TRBV9	TRBD1	TRBJ2-1	14	.	CASSAGTGDNEQFF	TGTGCCAGCAGCGCCGGGACAGGGGACAATGAGCAGTTCTTC
TRBV4-3	.	TRBJ1-2	19	.	CASSQDHGYRAGDNYGYTF	TGCGCCAGCAGCCAAGATCACGGCTACAGGGCGGGGGATAACTATGGCTACACCTTC
TRBV6-5	TRBD1	TRBJ1-4	15	.	CASSQRTGGPEKLFF	TGTGCCAGCAGCCAAAGGACAGGGGGCCCTGAAAAACTGTTTTTT
TRBV4-1	TRBD1	TRBJ1-5	14	few	CASSQGQGEQPQHF	TGCGCCAGCAGCCAGGGACAGGGGGAACAGCCCCAGCATTTT
TRBV6-1	.	TRBJ1-6	15	.	CASTRIDGNNSPLHF	TGTGCCAGCACCCGAATCGACGGGAATAATTCACCCCTCCACTTT